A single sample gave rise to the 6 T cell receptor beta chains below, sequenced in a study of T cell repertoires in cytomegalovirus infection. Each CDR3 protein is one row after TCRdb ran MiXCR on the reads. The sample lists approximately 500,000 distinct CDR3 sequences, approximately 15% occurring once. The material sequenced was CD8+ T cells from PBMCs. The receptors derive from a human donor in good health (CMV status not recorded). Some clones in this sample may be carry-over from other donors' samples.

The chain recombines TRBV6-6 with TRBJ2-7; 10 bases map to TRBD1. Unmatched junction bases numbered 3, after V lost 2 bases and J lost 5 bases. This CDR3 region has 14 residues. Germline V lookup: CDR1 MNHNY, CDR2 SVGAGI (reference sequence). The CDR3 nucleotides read TGTGCCAGCAGTTACCCGGGACAGGGGCACGAGCAGTACTTC. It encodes CASSYPGQGHEQYF.

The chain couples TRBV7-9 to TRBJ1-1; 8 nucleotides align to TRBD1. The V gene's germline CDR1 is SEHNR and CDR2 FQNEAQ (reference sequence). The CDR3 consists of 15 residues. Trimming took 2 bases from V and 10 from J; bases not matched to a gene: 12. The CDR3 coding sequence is TGTGCCAGCAGCTTACCCTACGGACAGGGCGAGGCAGCTTTCTTT. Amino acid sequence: CASSLPYGQGEAAFF.

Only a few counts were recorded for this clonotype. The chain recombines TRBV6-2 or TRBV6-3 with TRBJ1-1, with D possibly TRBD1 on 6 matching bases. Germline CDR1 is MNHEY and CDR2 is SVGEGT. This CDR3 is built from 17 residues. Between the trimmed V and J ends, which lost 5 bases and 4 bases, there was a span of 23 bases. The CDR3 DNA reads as TGTGCCAGCAGTCCTCTTGGTATTCAGGGGATAGGCACTGAAGCTTTCTTT. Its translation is CASSPLGIQGIGTEAFF.

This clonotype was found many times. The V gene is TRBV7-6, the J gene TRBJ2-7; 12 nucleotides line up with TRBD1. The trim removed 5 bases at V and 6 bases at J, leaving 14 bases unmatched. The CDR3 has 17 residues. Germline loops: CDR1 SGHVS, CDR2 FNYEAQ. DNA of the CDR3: TGTGCCAGCAGCACACCGGGACAGGGGGCGTCGTGGGGCGAGCAGTACTTC. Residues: CASSTPGQGASWGEQYF.

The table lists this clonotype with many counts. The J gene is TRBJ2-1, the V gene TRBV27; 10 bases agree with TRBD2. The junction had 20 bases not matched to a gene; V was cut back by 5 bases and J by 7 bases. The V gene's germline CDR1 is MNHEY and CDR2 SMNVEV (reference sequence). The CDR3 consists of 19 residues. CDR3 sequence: CASSVRLAGLNMGLNEQFF. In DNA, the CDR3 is TGTGCCAGCAGTGTCCGACTAGCGGGTCTAAACATGGGCTTGAATGAGCAGTTCTTC.

CDR3 in DNA: TGTGCCAGCAGCTTGGCACCCGCTGAGCAGTTCTTC. Protein: CASSLAPAEQFF. The chain couples TRBV5-4 to TRBJ2-1; D is ambiguous. With 0 bases removed from V and 9 bases from J, the gap between germline ends came to 7 bases. Germline loops: CDR1 SGHNT, CDR2 YYREEE (reference sequence). The length of the CDR3 is 12 residues.